This TCR beta chain emerged from a study of shared T cell receptors in the human thymus. The V gene lost 3 bases and the J gene lost 7 bases, with 13 bases spanning the gap. This CDR3 region has 14 residues. CDR1 is MDHEN and CDR2 is SYDVKM in the germline V gene. Profiling relied on immunoSEQ multiplex PCR, and the TCRdb table lists in-frame clones only, not all of them. The sample records 600,000 or so clones, about 90% being singletons. These sequences were also reported in another study, on human thymus T cells. From that study: Healthy Finnish infants undergoing corrective surgery for congenital heart defects provided the donor material. Resections from corrective heart surgery supplied the thymus tissue. An apparent bias in V and J gene usage was seen in thymic and blood repertoires. A high degree of thymic repertoire overlap among unrelated individuals was reported in related research.

The specimen was thymocytes. This receptor was taken from a boy under two years old with a congenital heart defect. The chain uses TRBV28 and TRBJ2-1, with D tentatively TRBD2 (7 bases). This chain's CDR3 is CASSLLQGGNEQFF. Here the CDR3 DNA reads TGTGCCAGCAGTTTGTTACAGGGAGGGAATGAGCAGTTCTTC. Using reference TRBV28 and TRBJ2-1 for the parts outside the CDR3, the full variable domain is DVKVTQSSRYLVKRTGEKVFLECVQDMDHENMFWYRQDPGLGLRLIYFSYDVKMKEKGDIPEGYSVSREKKERFSLILESASTNQTSMYLCASSLLQGGNEQFFGPGTRLTVL.